Shown below are 2 T cell receptor beta chains from a single sample sequenced in a study of blood T cell repertoires in COVID-19. Generated by immunoSEQ multiplex PCR, the TCRdb table keeps only in-frame clones and is missing some. The table lists 190,000 or so clones, approximately 79% of them singletons, with approximately 13% in the top ten. The sample consisted of peripheral blood. The receptor set was obtained from a man aged 50-60 years who had recovered from COVID-19.

This clone was counted once. The chain carries TRBV29-1 and TRBJ2-1, with D possibly being TRBD2 (7 bases). The CDR3 is 14 amino acids. Trimming removed 6 bases at V and 2 bases at J, with 14 bases between. Per germline, CDR1 SQVTM and CDR2 ANQGSEA. The CDR3 DNA is TGCAGCGTGGGGGGGGCGGTGGCCTACAATGAGCAGTTCTTC. This sequence encodes CSVGGAVAYNEQFF.

The chain joins TRBV4-3 to TRBJ2-3, with a tentative D call TRBD2 (6 bases). Germline-derived CDR1 and CDR2 are LGHNA and YSLEER. V lost 6 bases to trimming and J lost 1 base, with 11 bases between them. The CDR3 consists of 14 residues. CDR3 residues: CASRRGGRTDTQYF. The CDR3 nucleotides are TGCGCCAGCAGGCGGGGCGGCCGCACAGATACGCAGTATTTT.